This T cell receptor beta chain was sequenced for a study of breast tumors, draining lymph nodes, adjacent tissues. Whole-study results and caveats: Findings are consistent with lymph node origin and intratumoral expansion of most tumor T cells.

From the multiplex PCR reads, TCRdb called clonotypes with MiXCR, one entry per CDR3 protein. The sample has 7,000 to 9,000 distinct CDR3 sequences; 65% to 80% are singletons. Many counts were recorded for this clonotype. Its specificity is not known. The CDR3 runs to 15 residues. Trimming shortened V by 2 bases and J by 1 base, and 8 bases separated the two germline ends. CDR1 and CDR2 from the germline V gene are MDHEN and SYDVKM. This clonotype was obtained from a female donor with breast cancer. Some clones in this sample may be carry-over from other donors' samples. Source material: tumor-adjacent breast tissue. The V gene is TRBV28, the J gene TRBJ2-2, with D tentatively TRBD1 (5 bases). The CDR3 here is CASSLDSRNTGELFF. The CDR3 nucleotides read TGTGCCAGCAGTTTAGACAGCCGGAACACCGGGGAGCTGTTTTTT.